The clone carrying this T cell receptor beta chain was seen ten or more times. Its antigen is unidentified. The record originates from a study of molecular identifiers for immune sequencing clone quantification. Study-level points and caveats: Reportedly, one cell's Jurkat TCR RNA was detected within one million naive CD8 cells. Effector cells kept over 97% of their molecules in clones above 20 RNA copies, while naive cells kept under 1% there.

TCRdb re-called the PCR reads with MiXCR, one entry per CDR3 protein. The sample lists under 650,000 distinct CDR3 sequences; just under 20% were seen once. Naive CD8 libraries came from about 20,000 to 1,000,000 sorted cells with 10%, 30% or 50% RNA. As CD8+CD4-CCR7+CD45RA+ cells, naive CD8 T cells were sorted. The V end lost 5 bases, the J end lost 8 bases, and 13 bases lay between the germline ends. This CDR3 comprises 14 residues. The V gene's germline CDR1 is SGHTA and CDR2 FQGNSA. The chain has TRBV7-2 and TRBJ1-6; unclear D gene. The TCR comes from a human donor in good health. Some libraries in this study had Jurkat cell RNA spiked in. Material: naive CD8+ T cells from blood, with Jurkat cell RNA spiked in. Documented subset: FACS-sorted CD8+CD4-CCR7+CD45RA+ naive T cells. CDR3 sequence reads: CASSVLMNYSPLHF. The CDR3 DNA sequence: TGTGCCAGCAGCGTCCTGATGAATTATTCACCCCTCCACTTT.